Shown below are 10 T cell receptor beta chains from a single sample sequenced in a study of T cell clonotyping in hematopoietic cell transplantation (dated by TCRdb to 2020 to 2022). The protocol used for the library was the immunoSEQ multiplex PCR assay. In its TCRdb copy, this immuneACCESS table keeps in-frame sequences only and misses some clones. Where compared with another copy, unresolved V genes explain less than half of these, and the others have no known cause. The sample records roughly 44,000 clones, roughly 85% of which are singletons. The top ten clonotypes cover approximately 2.8% of the sample. The sample's time point, from its label and the paper: recipient sample about 28 days before transplant, after cytoreduction. The specimen was peripheral blood mononuclear cells, collected before stem cell transplant. These receptors all stem from a man aged 60-69 years with acute myeloid leukemia. Some clones in this sample may be carry-over from other donors' samples.

This clone was counted a few times. The chain employs TRBV7-9 and TRBJ1-1; D is perhaps TRBD1 (6 bases). V was cut by 1 base and J by 1 base, with 7 bases left in between. Germline V gene sequence: CDR1 SEHNR, CDR2 FQNEAQ (reference sequence). This CDR3 spans 14 amino acids. The CDR3 sequence: CASSLEGGNTEAFF. The DNA of the CDR3 is TGTGCCAGCAGCTTAGAGGGGGGGAACACTGAAGCTTTCTTT.

The chain uses TRBV7-9 and TRBJ1-1, with D possibly TRBD1 on 5 matching bases. CDR1 is SEHNR, CDR2 FQNEAQ, per germline (reference sequence). V was shortened by 6 bases and J by 6 bases, with 17 bases between the two germline ends. The CDR3 totals 14 residues. Here the CDR3 reads CASSFTRDPAEAFF. The DNA of the CDR3 is TGTGCCAGCAGTTTCACCAGGGACCCGGCTGAAGCTTTCTTT.

The chain joins TRBV9 to TRBJ1-2, with a weak D call TRBD1 (6 bases). Per the germline V gene, CDR1 is SGDLS and CDR2 is YYNGEE. The CDR3 length is 14 residues. The germline V and J ends were trimmed by 5 bases and 8 bases, with 19 bases remaining between them. The CDR3 coding sequence is TGTGCCAGCAGTGAAGTTACAGGGTCGCGGGGCTACACCTTC. It is translated as CASSEVTGSRGYTF.

This sequence joins TRBV2 and TRBJ1-6; TRBD1 aligns across 9 bases. CDR1 SNHLY and CDR2 FYNNEI come from the germline V gene. The V segment lost 7 bases and the J segment 7 bases; nucleotides outside the gene matches: 14. The length of the CDR3 is 17 residues. CDR3 sequence reads: CASTQTAGTGKNSPLHF. Here the CDR3 DNA reads TGTGCCAGCACCCAGACAGCCGGGACAGGGAAAAATTCACCCCTCCACTTT.

V is TRBV5-1 and J is TRBJ1-3; unclear D gene. Germline values: CDR1 SGHRS, CDR2 YFSETQ. V was trimmed by 0 bases and J by 9 bases, leaving 13 bases between them. The CDR3 is 14 residues long. CDR3 bases: TGCGCCAGCAGCTTGGTTCAGCCCCCGGGCACCATATATTTT. Translating it yields CASSLVQPPGTIYF.

The chain uses TRBV30 and TRBJ1-1; possibly TRBD1 for D (6 bases). The CDR3 covers 12 residues. Germline CDR1 is GTSNPN and CDR2 is SVGIG (reference sequence). V lost 2 bases and J lost 10, with 14 bases in between. The CDR3 region is CAWSLGGVGAFF. The DNA of the CDR3 is TGTGCCTGGAGTTTAGGGGGTGTGGGAGCTTTCTTT.

V and J are TRBV28 and TRBJ1-2; D ambiguous. The CDR3 has 15 residues. Trimming took off 1 base at V and 1 base at J, with 10 bases between the two ends. Germline assignment: CDR1 MDHEN and CDR2 SYDVKM. The CDR3 DNA follows: TGTGCCAGCAGTTTATTTCCTGCTGATAACTATGGCTACACCTTC. This gives the protein CASSLFPADNYGYTF.

The rearrangement links TRBV19 to TRBJ2-3, with 7 bases fitting TRBD1. The germline V gene encodes CDR1 LNHDA and CDR2 SQIVND (reference sequence). V lost 3 bases to trimming and J lost 2 bases; unmatched junction nucleotides: 2. The CDR3 length is 14 residues. The CDR3 nucleotides are TGTGCCAGTAGTATTGGGACAGTCACAGATACGCAGTATTTT. Translating it yields CASSIGTVTDTQYF.

The chain employs TRBV11-3 and TRBJ1-6, with D perhaps matching TRBD1 (6 bases). Germline CDR1 is SGHNT and CDR2 is YENEEA. The length of the CDR3 is 14 residues. The V end was cut by 0 bases, the J end by 6 bases, with 6 bases between. The CDR3 coding sequence is TGTGCCAGCAGCTTAGAACAGGGTAATTCACCCCTCCACTTT. As protein: CASSLEQGNSPLHF.

V usage is TRBV7-6 and J usage is TRBJ1-3; 7 bases are shared with TRBD1. Germline values: CDR1 SGHVS, CDR2 FNYEAQ. V was pared by 5 bases and J by 0 bases, with 4 bases of the junction left unmatched. The CDR3 is 15 amino acids. CDR3 nucleotide sequence: TGTGCCAGCAGCACGGGGACAGTCTCTGGAAACACCATATATTTT. Translated: CASSTGTVSGNTIYF.